The 32 T cell receptor beta chains in this list originate from one sample, sequenced in a study of blood T cell repertoires in COVID-19. The method was immunoSEQ multiplex PCR; TCRdb's version includes in-frame clones alone and lacks a portion of them. Of about 69,000 clones listed, approximately 85% are singletons. The sample taken for sequencing was peripheral blood. The receptors here all came from a man aged 80 or over with acute or convalescent COVID-19.

This clone was picked up one time. V is TRBV18 and J is TRBJ1-1, with no clear D. V lost 4 bases and J lost 1, with 10 bases in between. CDR3 length equals 14 residues. Per germline, CDR1 KGHSH and CDR2 LQKENI. The CDR3, as DNA: TGTGCCAGCTCACTCAGTCGGGGGAACACTGAAGCTTTCTTT. Its protein product is CASSLSRGNTEAFF.

This chain uses TRBV18 with TRBJ2-4; possible D gene TRBD1, 5 bases. The germline CDR1 and CDR2 sequences are KGHSH and LQKENI. The CDR3 extends over 16 amino acids. Between the trimmed V and J ends, which lost 3 bases and 1 base, there was a span of 13 bases. The CDR3 here is CASSPTALGAKNIQYF. The CDR3 region has the DNA TGTGCCAGCTCACCGACAGCCCTGGGGGCCAAAAACATTCAGTACTTC.

This clone showed up just a few times. The chain recombines TRBV30 with TRBJ1-4; 8 bases match TRBD1. The CDR3 consists of 12 residues. CDR1 GTSNPN and CDR2 SVGIG come from the germline V gene (reference sequence). V gave up 6 bases and J gave up 6 bases; unmatched junction bases: 3. The CDR3 here is CACDRGDEKLFF. CDR3 in DNA: TGTGCCTGTGACAGGGGAGATGAAAAACTGTTTTTT.

The chain links TRBV6-5 to TRBJ1-1; TRBD1 matches at 9 bases. The CDR3 sequence is 15 residues long. The germline V gene has CDR1 MNHEY and CDR2 SVGAGI. The V segment lost 6 bases and the J segment 0 bases; nucleotides outside the gene matches: 5. The CDR3: CASRGQGPLNTEAFF. CDR3 coding DNA: TGTGCCAGCAGGGGACAGGGACCCCTGAACACTGAAGCTTTCTTT.

On this clone: This CDR3 is also generated by other DNA sequences in the sample. This chain uses TRBV6-5 with TRBJ2-5; 7 bases line up with TRBD1. This CDR3 is 13 amino acids long. V gave up 6 bases and J gave up 1 base; unmatched junction bases: 2. Germline V gene sequence: CDR1 MNHEY, CDR2 SVGAGI. As DNA, the CDR3 is TGTGCCAGCAGCCGGGACAGCCAAGAGACCCAGTACTTC. Encoded protein: CASSRDSQETQYF.

The chain uses TRBV5-1 and TRBJ2-2, with a possible D match to TRBD2 (6 bases). The CDR3 is made up of 16 amino acids. With 2 bases removed from V and 7 bases from J, the gap between germline ends came to 18 bases. Germline values: CDR1 SGHRS, CDR2 YFSETQ. CDR3: CASSFGGTIASGELFF. DNA of the CDR3: TGCGCCAGCAGCTTCGGCGGGACGATCGCAAGCGGGGAGCTGTTTTTT.

Written as DNA, the CDR3 is TGTGCCTGGAGACGGGTCGGGTCCCAAGAGACCCAGTACTTC. This sequence encodes CAWRRVGSQETQYF. The J gene is TRBJ2-5, the V gene TRBV30; D uncertain. The CDR3 sequence is 14 residues long. Germline V gene lookup returns CDR1 GTSNPN and CDR2 SVGIG (reference sequence). V gave up 3 bases and J gave up 1 base, with 12 bases separating them.

The chain joins TRBV3-1 (or the pseudogene TRBV3-2) to TRBJ2-7; D perhaps matches TRBD2 (6 bases). The CDR3 length is 15 residues. The germline gives CDR1 LGHDT, CDR2 YNNKEL (reference sequence). Trimming took 1 base from V and 4 from J, leaving 14 bases between them. In nucleotides, the CDR3 is TGTGCCAGCAGCCAAGGGGGGGTGGTAAGTTACGAGCAGTACTTC. This codes for CASSQGGVVSYEQYF.

A few counts support this clone. This chain connects TRBV6-5 to TRBJ2-5; D perhaps matches TRBD2 (5 bases). There are 13 residues in the CDR3. Between the trimmed V and J ends, which lost 5 bases and 5 bases, there was a span of 12 bases. CDR1 is MNHEY, CDR2 SVGAGI, per germline. CDR3 nucleotide sequence: TGTGCCAGCAGTACGGGCGGGTGGGAGACCCAGTACTTC. It translates to CASSTGGWETQYF.

V gene TRBV11-2 combines with J gene TRBJ1-5, with 8 bases fitting TRBD1. V trimming: 5 bases; J trimming: 5 bases; junction bases outside the gene matches: 2. The CDR3 length is 13 residues. The germline CDR1 and CDR2 sequences are SGHAT and FQNNGV. The CDR3 DNA is TGTGCCAGCAGCACACAGGGGGATCAGCCCCAGCATTTT. It codes for CASSTQGDQPQHF.

J is TRBJ2-7 and V is TRBV24-1; a weak D match, TRBD1 (7 bases). The germline gives CDR1 KGHDR, CDR2 SFDVKD. The CDR3 loop spans 15 amino acids. Trimming took off 4 bases at V and 5 bases at J, with 17 bases between the two ends. CDR3 loop: CATSDYRRGLDEQYF. The CDR3 DNA follows: TGTGCCACCAGTGACTACAGGAGGGGGCTCGACGAGCAGTACTTC.

This clone has only a few counts. The CDR3 coding sequence is TGTGCCAGCAGCGTAGCTCAGGCGAACACTGAAGCTTTCTTT. Amino acid sequence: CASSVAQANTEAFF. The J gene is TRBJ1-1, the V gene TRBV9; D is uncertain. Germline V gives CDR1 SGDLS, CDR2 YYNGEE. The V gene lost 0 bases and the J gene lost 1 base, with 7 bases spanning the gap. The length of the CDR3 is 14 residues.

The genes are TRBV12-5 and TRBJ2-1; 9 bases line up with TRBD2. Unmatched junction bases numbered 5, after V lost 4 bases and J lost 7 bases. This CDR3 contains 14 residues. Germline loops: CDR1 LGHNT, CDR2 FRNRAP. The CDR3: CASGSAGGGNEQFF. The CDR3 region has the DNA TGTGCTAGTGGTTCAGCGGGGGGAGGTAATGAGCAGTTCTTC.

V usage is TRBV6-6 and J usage is TRBJ2-3; possibly TRBD2 for D (5 bases). The CDR3 covers 15 residues. V was cut by 5 bases and J by 2 bases, with 14 bases left in between. Germline V lookup: CDR1 MNHNY, CDR2 SVGAGI (reference sequence). The CDR3 nucleotides are TGTGCCAGCAGTGTCCTTAGAGGGAACACAGATACGCAGTATTTT. Amino acids: CASSVLRGNTDTQYF.

The rearrangement links TRBV7-9 to TRBJ2-1, with 8 nucleotides matching TRBD2. CDR3 size: 15 residues. The trim removed 8 bases at V and 6 bases at J, leaving 12 bases unmatched. Looked up from germline, CDR1 is SEHNR and CDR2 is FQNEAQ (reference sequence). The CDR3 sequence: CASGITGGRINEQFF. The CDR3 region has the DNA TGTGCCAGCGGAATCACGGGCGGGAGGATCAATGAGCAGTTCTTC.

The chain has TRBV27 and TRBJ1-1; D remains ambiguous. The ends were cut back, 2 bases at V and 0 bases at J, with 13 bases in the middle. This CDR3 contains 16 residues. Germline lookup yields CDR1 MNHEY and CDR2 SMNVEV (reference sequence). CDR3 nucleotide sequence: TGTGCCAGCAGTTTAGGTTGGCAAAACATGAACACTGAAGCTTTCTTT. Encoded protein: CASSLGWQNMNTEAFF.

The chain carries TRBV6-6 and TRBJ1-5; tentatively, D is TRBD1 (5 bases). Trimming shortened V by 5 bases and J by 2 bases, and 13 bases separated the two germline ends. CDR1 is MNHNY, CDR2 SVGAGI, per germline (reference sequence). CDR3 length: 15 amino acids. The CDR3 nucleotides read TGTGCCAGCAGTCCCCCGGGGGTTGGCAATCAGCCCCAGCATTTT. Amino acids: CASSPPGVGNQPQHF.

The chain joins TRBV30 to TRBJ1-5, with D possibly being TRBD1 (6 bases). The CDR3 runs 15 residues. The V gene lost 0 bases and the J gene lost 0 bases, with 9 bases spanning the gap. Germline CDR1 GTSNPN, CDR2 SVGIG (reference sequence). The CDR3 spells CAWSVGGASNQPQHF. CDR3 bases: TGTGCCTGGAGTGTTGGGGGGGCTAGCAATCAGCCCCAGCATTTT. The full variable domain, rest sourced from reference TRBV30 and TRBJ1-5, is SQTIHQWPATLVQPVGSPLSLECTVEGTSNPNLYWYRQAAGRGLQLLFYSVGIGQISSEVPQNLSASRPQDRQFILSSKKLLLSDSGFYLCAWSVGGASNQPQHFGDGTRLSIL.

This rearrangement joins TRBV6-5 to TRBJ1-2; weak D call: TRBD1 (5 bases). Trimming took off 7 bases at V and 4 bases at J, with 10 bases between the two ends. The CDR3 loop spans 12 amino acids. Germline assignment: CDR1 MNHEY and CDR2 SVGAGI. The CDR3 DNA reads TGTGCCAGCACAGACAGCTCCTATGGCTACACCTTC. This codes for CASTDSSYGYTF.

This chain joins TRBV24-1 and TRBJ2-1, with 8 bases matching TRBD2. V gave up 4 bases and J gave up 0 bases; unmatched junction bases: 7. The CDR3 totals 17 residues. Per germline, CDR1 KGHDR and CDR2 SFDVKD. CDR3: CATSDQTSGSSYNEQFF. CDR3 bases: TGTGCCACCAGTGACCAAACTAGCGGTAGCTCCTACAATGAGCAGTTCTTC.

V gene TRBV28 combines with J gene TRBJ1-2; D might be TRBD1 (5 bases). This CDR3 comprises 18 residues. Trimming pared 6 bases from V and 7 bases from J, leaving 30 bases between. Looked up from germline, CDR1 is MDHEN and CDR2 is SYDVKM. CDR3 nucleotide sequence: TGTGCCAGCAGCCCCCGGGCAGGGCGCGGAGGGATGTGGGGTGGCTACACCTTC. Amino acid sequence: CASSPRAGRGGMWGGYTF.

Only one count was recorded for this clone. The chain joins TRBV7-2 to TRBJ1-1; 7 nucleotides align to TRBD1. V was clipped by 2 bases and J by 11 bases; unmatched bases: 8. The germline V gene encodes CDR1 SGHTA and CDR2 FQGNSA. This CDR3 comprises 13 residues. The CDR3 DNA reads TGTGCCAGCAGCTTATGGGGGCAGGGGGGTGCTTTCTTT. Translation gives CASSLWGQGGAFF.

The V gene is TRBV5-4, the J gene TRBJ2-1; D is perhaps TRBD1 (6 bases). Trimming took 2 bases from V and 1 from J, leaving 10 bases between them. CDR3 size: 15 residues. Germline CDR1 reads SGHNT; CDR2 reads YYREEE (reference sequence). The CDR3 spells CASSLQGNSYNEQFF. For the CDR3, the DNA is TGTGCCAGCAGCTTACAGGGTAATTCCTACAATGAGCAGTTCTTC.

The chain couples TRBV7-8 to TRBJ2-1; 8 bases fit TRBD1. From germline, CDR1 is SGHVS and CDR2 FQNEAQ. V lost 4 bases, J lost 6 bases, and 2 bases stayed unmatched. This CDR3 is built from 13 residues. The CDR3 DNA follows: TGTGCCAGCAGCTCTGACAGGGGCAATGAGCAGTTCTTC. It specifies CASSSDRGNEQFF.

V usage is TRBV5-1 and J usage is TRBJ1-6; D gene uncertain. The CDR3 loop spans 16 amino acids. Trimming pared 0 bases from V and 0 bases from J, leaving 7 bases between. The V gene's germline CDR1 is SGHRS and CDR2 YFSETQ. The CDR3: CASSLVWSSYNSPLHF. In DNA, the CDR3 is TGCGCCAGCAGCTTGGTGTGGAGCTCCTATAATTCACCCCTCCACTTT.

V gene TRBV29-1 combines with J gene TRBJ2-1; TRBD2 matches 13 bases. Trimming at V came to 6 bases and at J to 8 bases, leaving 16 bases not matched to a gene. Germline V gives CDR1 SQVTM, CDR2 ANQGSEA. This CDR3 is 17 amino acids long. The CDR3 spells CSVRGALAGGLVHEQFF. The CDR3 bases are TGCAGCGTAAGAGGGGCACTAGCGGGAGGGCTAGTACATGAGCAGTTCTTC.

The chain is built from TRBV21-1 and TRBJ2-7; TRBD1, the D gene given by the table, was not confirmed from the DNA. TRBV21-1 has pseudogene status. The CDR3 contains 14 residues. The CDR3 here is CASSKHQGYYEQYF. CDR3 nucleotide sequence: TGTGCCAGCAGCAAACACCAGGGGTACTACGAGCAGTACTTC.

The chain uses TRBV24-1 and TRBJ1-1; D might be TRBD1 (6 bases). The CDR3 runs to 13 residues. V was trimmed by 7 bases and J by 0 bases, leaving 8 bases between them. Germline CDR1 reads KGHDR; CDR2 reads SFDVKD. The CDR3 sequence: CATRGQLNTEAFF. DNA of the CDR3: TGTGCCACCAGGGGACAATTGAACACTGAAGCTTTCTTT.

The chain has TRBV27 and TRBJ1-2, with TRBD1 identical over 10 bases. Germline values: CDR1 MNHEY, CDR2 SMNVEV (reference sequence). This CDR3 is built from 15 residues. V gave up 6 bases and J gave up 6 bases; unmatched junction bases: 10. CDR3 nucleotides: TGTGCCAGCAGCCACCGGGACAGGGGAAGGAATGGCTACACCTTC. Amino acid sequence: CASSHRDRGRNGYTF.

The V and J genes are TRBV10-3 and TRBJ1-6, with no clear D. V gave up 6 bases and J gave up 5 bases, with 14 bases separating them. The CDR3 has 15 amino acids. Germline V gene lookup returns CDR1 ENHRY and CDR2 SYGVKD. The CDR3 DNA reads TGTGCCATCAGGATCAGCAATCGGGATAATTCACCCCTCCACTTT. Translation: CAIRISNRDNSPLHF.

The V call is TRBV7-2, the J call TRBJ2-3; 7 positions agree with TRBD2. This CDR3 spans 15 amino acids. V was clipped by 0 bases and J by 4 bases; unmatched bases: 4. Germline V gene lookup returns CDR1 SGHTA and CDR2 FQGNSA. The CDR3 DNA reads as TGTGCCAGCAGCTTAGCAGCGGGATTTTCAGATACGCAGTATTTT. This codes for CASSLAAGFSDTQYF.

The V call is TRBV5-1, the J call TRBJ1-2, with 9 bases lining up with TRBD1. This CDR3 has 15 residues. Trimming took 3 bases from V and 7 from J; bases not matched to a gene: 10. In germline, CDR1 is SGHRS, CDR2 YFSETQ. The CDR3 protein is CASSSTGGATGGYTF. For the CDR3, the DNA is TGCGCCAGCAGCTCAACAGGGGGCGCGACAGGTGGCTACACCTTC.